This TCR beta chain was found in a study of human T cells and chemical hapten exposure. About the study: Mainly, slight library volume differences in the pool made TCR yields vary.

This clonotype has just a few counts. TCRdb reprocessed the RACE reads via MiXCR and lists one record per CDR3 protein. The sample contains roughly 52,000 distinct CDR3 sequences, about 10% of which appear only once. Noted time point: patch test 2, 6 weeks after DPC sensitization. Indicated treatment: therapeutic diphenylcyclopropenone sensitization with weekly scalp DPC. The specimen was whole blood, collected in connection with sensitization to the hapten diphenylcyclopropenone (DPC). This TCR was sampled from a woman aged 45-60 years with alopecia areata. Some clones in this sample may be carry-over from other donors' samples.

Written as DNA, the CDR3 is TGTGCCAGCAGTTCTGGTGGAAACACCATATATTTT. Protein: CASSSGGNTIYF. This rearrangement joins TRBV27 to TRBJ1-3; unclear D gene. Germline V CDR1 and CDR2: MNHEY, SMNVEV (reference sequence). With 4 bases removed from V and 3 bases from J, the gap between germline ends came to 4 bases. The CDR3 has 12 residues.